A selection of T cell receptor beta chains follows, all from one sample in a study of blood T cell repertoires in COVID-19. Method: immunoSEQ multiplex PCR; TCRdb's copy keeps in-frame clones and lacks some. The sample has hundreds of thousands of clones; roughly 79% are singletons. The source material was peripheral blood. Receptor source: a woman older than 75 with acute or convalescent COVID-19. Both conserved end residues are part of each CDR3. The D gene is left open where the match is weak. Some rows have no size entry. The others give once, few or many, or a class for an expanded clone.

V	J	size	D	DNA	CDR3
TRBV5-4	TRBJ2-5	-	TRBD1	TGTGCCAGCAGTTCCGGACAGGCCGCCGAGACCCAGTACTTC	CASSSGQAAETQYF
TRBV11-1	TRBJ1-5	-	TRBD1	TGTGCCAGCAGCTTACAGGGGGGTCAGCCCCAGCATTTT	CASSLQGGQPQHF
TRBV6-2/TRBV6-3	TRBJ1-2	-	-	TGTGCCAGCAGTTGGGGGGGAGGCTACACCTTC	CASSWGGGYTF
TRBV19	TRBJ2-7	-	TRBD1	TGTGCCAGTAGGGGGGTCGGACAGGGGAAACACGAGCAGTACTTC	CASRGVGQGKHEQYF
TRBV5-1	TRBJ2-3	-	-	TGCGCCAGCAGCGGAAATGCCGGGAACACAGATACGCAGTATTTT	CASSGNAGNTDTQYF
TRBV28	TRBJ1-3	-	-	TGTGCCAGCAGCCGCGGAGGGAGCTCTGGAAACACCATATATTTT	CASSRGGSSGNTIYF
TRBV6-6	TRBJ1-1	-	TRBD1	TGTGCCAGCAGTAATCAACAGGGGGACACTGAAGCTTTCTTT	CASSNQQGDTEAFF
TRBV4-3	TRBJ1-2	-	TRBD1	TGCGCCAGCAGCGAAACAGGGGAGAATGGCTACACCTTC	CASSETGENGYTF
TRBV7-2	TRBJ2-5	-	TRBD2	TGTGCCAGCAGCTTAAGACCCTCTAGCGGGGGGGGCCGGGAGACCCAGTACTTC	CASSLRPSSGGGRETQYF
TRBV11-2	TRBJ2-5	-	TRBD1	TGTGCCAGCAGCCAAACCACAGGGGGACGAGAGACCCAGTACTTC	CASSQTTGGRETQYF
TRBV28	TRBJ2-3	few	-	TGTGCCAGCAGTTCGGGTGCCAGACTACGCACAGATACGCAGTATTTT	CASSSGARLRTDTQYF
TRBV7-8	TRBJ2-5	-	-	TGTGCCAGCAGCTTGGGGACACACCACCAAGAGACCCAGTACTTC	CASSLGTHHQETQYF
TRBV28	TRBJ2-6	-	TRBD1	TGTGCCAGCAGTAAAGGGGGCATAGCTGGGGCCAACGTCCTGACTTTC	CASSKGGIAGANVLTF
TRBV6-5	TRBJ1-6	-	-	TGTGCCAGCAGGATTGGGGCTCAGGGAAGACCCCTCCACTTT	CASRIGAQGRPLHF
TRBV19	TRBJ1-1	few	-	TGTGCCAGTAGCAAGGGATGGACAGCCATGAACACTGAAGCTTTCTTT	CASSKGWTAMNTEAFF
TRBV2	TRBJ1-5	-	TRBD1	TGTGCCAGCAGTGCAACAGGGGGAAATCAGCCCCAGCATTTT	CASSATGGNQPQHF
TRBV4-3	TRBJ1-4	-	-	TGCGCCAGCAGCCAAGTGTTGTTACGTCGGGGGGATACTAATGAAAAACTGTTTTTT	CASSQVLLRRGDTNEKLFF
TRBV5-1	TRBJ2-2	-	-	TGCGCCAGCAAGGACGGGGGGAACACCGGGGAGCTGTTTTTT	CASKDGGNTGELFF
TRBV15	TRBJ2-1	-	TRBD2	TGTGCCACCAGCAGAGGTGGGCGGGAGTACAATGAGCAGTTCTTC	CATSRGGREYNEQFF
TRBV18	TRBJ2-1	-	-	TGTGCCAGCTCGTTGCTAGACTCCGTCCCCAATGAGCAGTTCTTC	CASSLLDSVPNEQFF
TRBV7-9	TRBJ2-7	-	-	TGTGCCAGCAGCCCGAGCCCATCTTTAGCGGCGAGCTCCTACGAGCAGTACTTC	CASSPSPSLAASSYEQYF
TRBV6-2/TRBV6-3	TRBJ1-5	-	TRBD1	TGTGCCAGCAGTCAACCACGACAGGGAGGCAATCAGCCCCAGCATTTT	CASSQPRQGGNQPQHF
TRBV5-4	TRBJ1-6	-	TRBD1	TGTGCCAGCAACCAACAGGGGTCCTCCTATAATTCACCCCTCCACTTT	CASNQQGSSYNSPLHF
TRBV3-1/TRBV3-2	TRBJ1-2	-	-	TGTGCCAGCAGCCAAGTCCGAGCGGGAGGCTACACCTTC	CASSQVRAGGYTF
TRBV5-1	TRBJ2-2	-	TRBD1	TGCGCCAGCAGCTCGGGACAGCGGAACACCGGGGAGCTGTTTTTT	CASSSGQRNTGELFF
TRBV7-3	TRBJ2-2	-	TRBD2	TGTGCCAGCAGCTTAACTGGGACTAGCCTCACCGGGGAGCTGTTTTTT	CASSLTGTSLTGELFF
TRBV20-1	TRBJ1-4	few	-	TGCAGTGCTAGAGCTCACAGGGAATTGTTTTTT	CSARAHRELFF
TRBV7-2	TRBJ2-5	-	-	TGTGCCAGCTCTCAGGGCAGTATAGGTGAGACCCAGTACTTC	CASSQGSIGETQYF
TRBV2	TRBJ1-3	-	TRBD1	TGTGCCAGCAGACTAAACAGGGGTGGCTCTGGAAACACCATATATTTT	CASRLNRGGSGNTIYF
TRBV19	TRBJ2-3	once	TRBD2	TGTGCCAGTAAAGCTAGCGGGGGTAGCACAGATACGCAGTATTTT	CASKASGGSTDTQYF
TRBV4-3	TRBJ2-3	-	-	TGCGCCAGCAGCCAAGATTACCGCGGCACAGATACGCAGTATTTT	CASSQDYRGTDTQYF
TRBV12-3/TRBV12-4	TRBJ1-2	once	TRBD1	TGTGCCAGCAGGAAACCGGGACAGGGGGGCTACACCTTC	CASRKPGQGGYTF
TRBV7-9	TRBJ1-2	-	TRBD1	TGTGCCAGCAGTTTAGAGGGACAGGGGGTTACCTACACCTTC	CASSLEGQGVTYTF
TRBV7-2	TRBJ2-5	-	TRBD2	TGTGCCAGCAGCACCCGGGTGAGCGGGGGGCCGGCGGTTGAGACCCAGTACTTC	CASSTRVSGGPAVETQYF
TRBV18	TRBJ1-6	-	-	TGTGCCAGCTCACCAAGCCTATATAATTCACCCCTCCACTTT	CASSPSLYNSPLHF
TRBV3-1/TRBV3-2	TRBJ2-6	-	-	TGTGCCAGCAGCCGCCGAACAGGGTCCGGGGCCAACGTCCTGACTTTC	CASSRRTGSGANVLTF
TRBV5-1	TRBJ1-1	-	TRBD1	TGCGCCAGCAGCTCACCCGAGGACAGGGTGAACACTGAAGCTTTCTTT	CASSSPEDRVNTEAFF
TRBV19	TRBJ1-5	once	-	TGTGCCAGTAGTAGCCCAGGGATCGGGAGGAGCAATCAGCCCCAGCATTTT	CASSSPGIGRSNQPQHF
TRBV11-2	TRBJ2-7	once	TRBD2	TGTGCCAGCAGCTTATGGACTAGCGAGAGCTCCTACGAGCAGTACTTC	CASSLWTSESSYEQYF
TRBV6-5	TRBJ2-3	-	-	TGTGCCAGCAGTCCAAGCACAGATACGCAGTATTTT	CASSPSTDTQYF
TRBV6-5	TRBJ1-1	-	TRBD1	TGTGCCAGCAGTCCTTGGACAGGAAGGACTGAAGCTTTCTTT	CASSPWTGRTEAFF
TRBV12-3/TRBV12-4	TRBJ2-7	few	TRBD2	TGTGCCAGCAGTTTAGAGGGCGGGAGGGCCTACTTC	CASSLEGGRAYF
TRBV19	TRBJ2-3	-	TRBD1	TGTGCCAGTAGTACGGACAGGGTCGGCACAGATACGCAGTATTTT	CASSTDRVGTDTQYF
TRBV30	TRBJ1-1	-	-	TGTGCCTGGAGAGGACAGTTGAACACTGAAGCTTTCTTT	CAWRGQLNTEAFF
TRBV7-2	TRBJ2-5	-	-	TGTGCCAGCATCGATTCCGGGACACCCCAAGAGACCCAGTACTTC	CASIDSGTPQETQYF
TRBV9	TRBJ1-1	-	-	TGTGCCAGCAACAATAATCCCGGGAGGATCCAGAACACTGAAGCTTTCTTT	CASNNNPGRIQNTEAFF
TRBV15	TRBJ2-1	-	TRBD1	TGTGCCACCAGCTTTGGACAGGGGTCCTACAATGAGCAGTTCTTC	CATSFGQGSYNEQFF
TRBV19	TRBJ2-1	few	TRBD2	TGTGCCAGTAGTATGGGCACCGGGACTAGCTTTATTGAGCAGTTCTTC	CASSMGTGTSFIEQFF
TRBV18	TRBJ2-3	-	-	TGTGCCAGCTCACCACCATCAGGGATTAGCACAGATACGCAGTATTTT	CASSPPSGISTDTQYF